Each of the 30 T cell receptor beta chains below was sequenced from the same sample in a study of blood T cell repertoires in COVID-19. Libraries were prepared by immunoSEQ multiplex PCR; TCRdb keeps only in-frame clonotypes and omits some of them. The profile shows approximately 670,000 clones, about 90% of them singletons. The sequencing input was peripheral blood. All receptors come from a woman between 18 and 29 years old with acute or convalescent COVID-19.

The chain links TRBV29-1 to TRBJ2-7, with D unclear. CDR1 and CDR2 (germline): SQVTM, ANQGSEA. The CDR3 totals 11 residues. Trimming stripped 1 base from V and 5 bases from J, with 6 bases between. The chain's CDR3 is CSVEGQNEQYF. The CDR3 coding sequence is TGCAGCGTTGAAGGTCAGAACGAGCAGTACTTC.

The chain links TRBV5-4 to TRBJ1-2; 8 bases agree with TRBD1. The CDR3 totals 15 residues. The trim removed 4 bases at V and 8 bases at J, leaving 13 bases unmatched. Germline V gene data show CDR1 as SGHNT and CDR2 as YYREEE (reference sequence). The CDR3 nucleotides are TGTGCCAGCAGCCACGGACAGGGAACTTGGCGAGGCTACACCTTC. It yields the protein CASSHGQGTWRGYTF.

The CDR3 bases are TGCGCCAGCAGCCAAGCTACCGGGACAGACGAAGCTTTCTTT. The encoded protein is CASSQATGTDEAFF. V gene TRBV4-1 combines with J gene TRBJ1-1; 7 bases are shared with TRBD1. CDR1 and CDR2 (germline): MGHRA, YSYEKL. This CDR3 has 14 residues. V trimming: 1 base; J trimming: 8 bases; junction bases outside the gene matches: 7.

The V gene is TRBV27, the J gene TRBJ1-5, with unresolved D. Germline values: CDR1 MNHEY, CDR2 SMNVEV (reference sequence). Trimming removed 10 bases from V and 6 bases from J, with 13 bases in between. The CDR3 consists of 12 residues. CDR3 DNA sequence: TGTGCCACTTCCGCGTCGGGTCAGCCCCAGCATTTT. This gives the protein CATSASGQPQHF.

The chain uses TRBV5-4 and TRBJ1-2, with D uncertain. Germline loops: CDR1 SGHNT, CDR2 YYREEE (reference sequence). V lost 0 bases to trimming and J lost 6 bases, with 9 bases between them. CDR3 length equals 13 residues. The CDR3 sequence: CASSLERRDGYTF. The CDR3 DNA reads as TGTGCCAGCAGCTTGGAGAGGCGCGATGGCTACACCTTC.

This chain links TRBV4-1 with TRBJ2-6, with D hard to call. V was shortened by 0 bases and J by 0 bases, with 12 bases between the two germline ends. This CDR3 region has 18 residues. The germline V gene has CDR1 MGHRA and CDR2 YSYEKL. CDR3 bases: TGCGCCAGCAGCCAAGAAGCGTTACACTACTCTGGGGCCAACGTCCTGACTTTC. This codes for CASSQEALHYSGANVLTF.

The chain couples TRBV27 to TRBJ2-7; 7 bases line up with TRBD1. V lost 2 bases and J lost 2; bases outside the gene matches: 3. Germline V gene data show CDR1 as MNHEY and CDR2 as SMNVEV (reference sequence). This CDR3 region has 14 residues. CDR3 DNA: TGTGCCAGCAGTTTACAGGGGGTCACCTACGAGCAGTACTTC. It specifies CASSLQGVTYEQYF.

The chain has TRBV5-6 and TRBJ1-1, with 8 nucleotides matching TRBD1. V lost 4 bases to trimming and J lost 9 bases; unmatched junction nucleotides: 11. Looked up from germline, CDR1 is SGHDT and CDR2 is YYEEEE. The CDR3 is made up of 14 amino acids. CDR3 DNA: TGTGCCAGCAGCCCTTCCCCAGGACAGGGAAAAGCTTTCTTT. Residues: CASSPSPGQGKAFF.

The chain combines TRBV5-5 with TRBJ2-7, with D tentatively TRBD2 (6 bases). The CDR3 is made up of 15 amino acids. V was trimmed by 0 bases and J by 5 bases, leaving 15 bases between them. Germline assignment: CDR1 SGHKS and CDR2 YYEKEE (reference sequence). CDR3 in amino acids: CASSLGIRGLNEQYF. DNA for the CDR3: TGTGCCAGCAGCTTGGGGATTCGGGGGTTAAACGAGCAGTACTTC.

This chain connects TRBV6-1 to TRBJ1-4, with 11 bases aligning to TRBD1. J lost 4 bases, V lost 4 bases, and 5 bases had no gene match. There are 16 residues in the CDR3. Germline CDR1 and CDR2: MNHNS and SASEGT. CDR3 in amino acids: CASSGGTGGGNEKLFF. CDR3 coding DNA: TGTGCCAGCAGTGGGGGGACAGGGGGTGGTAATGAAAAACTGTTTTTT.

The chain is built from TRBV9 and TRBJ2-7, with 7 bases lining up with TRBD1. V shed 2 bases, J shed 5 bases, and the junction held 10 bases outside the gene matches. This CDR3 has 15 residues. In germline, CDR1 is SGDLS, CDR2 YYNGEE. In nucleotides, the CDR3 is TGTGCCAGCAGCGTCCGCCCTGGACAGGCCGACGAGCAGTACTTC. Protein: CASSVRPGQADEQYF. The whole variable domain, filled in from reference TRBV9 and TRBJ2-7, reads DSGVTQTPKHLITATGQRVTLRCSPRSGDLSVYWYQQSLDQGLQFLIQYYNGEERAKGNILERFSAQQFPDLHSELNLSSLELGDSALYFCASSVRPGQADEQYFGPGTRLTVT.

This clone was counted once. The gene calls are TRBV6-4 and TRBJ2-3; TRBD2 aligns across 12 bases. V shed 10 bases, J shed 2 bases, and the junction held 7 bases outside the gene matches. The germline V gene encodes CDR1 MRHNA and CDR2 SNTAGT. This CDR3 contains 15 residues. CDR3 DNA: TGTGCCACCGCAAGACTAGCGGGGGACACAGATACGCAGTATTTT. It is translated as CATARLAGDTDTQYF.

The rearrangement uses TRBV30 and TRBJ1-3; no firm D call. This CDR3 is 13 amino acids long. V lost 2 bases, J lost 1 base, and 6 bases lay in between. From germline, CDR1 is GTSNPN and CDR2 SVGIG (reference sequence). The CDR3, as DNA: TGTGCCTGGAGTATAGTATCTGGAAACACCATATATTTT. Translated: CAWSIVSGNTIYF.

This clone showed up just a few times. This sequence joins TRBV5-5 and TRBJ1-4; tentatively, D is TRBD1 (5 bases). The V gene's germline CDR1 is SGHKS and CDR2 YYEKEE (reference sequence). The CDR3 is 15 residues long. The V gene lost 3 bases and the J gene lost 6 bases, with 15 bases spanning the gap. CDR3 sequence (DNA): TGTGCCAGCAGCTGGGGGGTCCGGGAGTATGAAAAACTGTTTTTT. Its translation: CASSWGVREYEKLFF.

This chain links TRBV5-1 with TRBJ2-3; 14 nucleotides agree with TRBD2. Germline V gene data show CDR1 as SGHRS and CDR2 as YFSETQ. The CDR3 is made up of 15 amino acids. V trimming: 4 bases; J trimming: 6 bases; junction bases outside the gene matches: 4. Here the CDR3 reads CASSQTSGGVDTQYF. The CDR3 nucleotides read TGCGCCAGCAGCCAGACTAGCGGGGGGGTTGATACGCAGTATTTT.

The V and J genes are TRBV7-8 and TRBJ2-6; TRBD1 might be the D (5 bases). Per the germline V gene, CDR1 is SGHVS and CDR2 is FQNEAQ. This CDR3 spans 20 amino acids. Trimming stripped 5 bases from V and 0 bases from J, with 23 bases between. The CDR3 DNA is TGTGCCAGCAGCCATATCCTTCCAGGGCGACTTTTCTCTGGGGCCAACGTCCTGACTTTC. Translated, it gives CASSHILPGRLFSGANVLTF.

The chain recombines TRBV28 with TRBJ1-2, with TRBD1 identical over 7 bases. J was trimmed by 3 bases and V by 7 bases; bases with no gene match: 5. This CDR3 contains 13 residues. Germline CDR1 MDHEN, CDR2 SYDVKM. The CDR3 reads CASTVGQYYGYTF. In DNA form, the CDR3 reads TGTGCCAGCACCGTGGGACAGTACTATGGCTACACCTTC.

J is TRBJ2-1 and V is TRBV10-2; TRBD2 agrees at 8 bases. Trimming cost V 4 bases and J 4 bases; bases outside gene matches: 15. The germline gives CDR1 WSHSY, CDR2 SAAADI. This CDR3 has 18 amino acids. CDR3 region: CASSASPGGVAVYNEQFF. CDR3 sequence (DNA): TGCGCCAGCAGTGCATCCCCCGGGGGGGTGGCAGTATACAATGAGCAGTTCTTC.

The chain has TRBV29-1 and TRBJ1-2; D remains ambiguous. This CDR3 has 12 residues. The V end lost 8 bases, the J end lost 4 bases, and 14 bases lay between the germline ends. Germline V gives CDR1 SQVTM, CDR2 ANQGSEA. CDR3 sequence (DNA): TGCAGCTCCCTGGTAGTCCCCTATGGCTACACCTTC. Its translation: CSSLVVPYGYTF. The full variable domain, with the rest looked up from reference TRBV29-1 and TRBJ1-2, is SAVISQKPSRDICQRGTSLTIQCQVDSQVTMMFWYRQQPGQSLTLIATANQGSEATYESGFVIDKFPISRPNLTFSTLTVSNMSPEDSSIYLCSSLVVPYGYTFGSGTRLTVV.

The rearrangement joins TRBV3-1 (or the pseudogene TRBV3-2) to TRBJ2-7, with 9 bases aligning to TRBD1. Germline V lookup: CDR1 LGHDT, CDR2 YNNKEL (reference sequence). The CDR3 extends over 13 amino acids. J lost 4 bases, V lost 4 bases, and 2 bases had no gene match. CDR3 coding DNA: TGTGCCAGCAGCCCGACAGGGGGTTACGAGCAGTACTTC. This gives the protein CASSPTGGYEQYF.

The chain has TRBV6-2 or TRBV6-3 and TRBJ2-7; D is possibly TRBD2 (5 bases). Germline CDR1 and CDR2: MNHEY and SVGEGT. The CDR3 has 15 amino acids. With 2 bases removed from V and 2 bases from J, the gap between germline ends came to 13 bases. CDR3 nucleotide sequence: TGTGCCAGCAGTTACCGCCGAGAGCGGCCCTACGAGCAGTACTTC. Residues: CASSYRRERPYEQYF.

The rearrangement uses TRBV6-1 and TRBJ1-2, with D unresolved. Germline CDR1 and CDR2: MNHNS and SASEGT. Trimming took 3 bases from V and 4 from J, leaving 15 bases between them. The CDR3 sequence is 15 residues long. CDR3 DNA sequence: TGTGCCAGCAGTGAGGGCGATTACGAGGGCTATGGCTACACCTTC. It is translated as CASSEGDYEGYGYTF.

V gene TRBV6-5 combines with J gene TRBJ2-1; D may be TRBD1 (6 bases). Germline-derived CDR1 and CDR2 are MNHEY and SVGAGI. Trimming left V 6 bases short and J 5 bases short, with 14 bases between. The CDR3 has 14 residues. In DNA form, the CDR3 reads TGTGCCAGCAGCCGGACAGAGCCGAACAATGAGCAGTTCTTC. It encodes CASSRTEPNNEQFF.

The rearrangement joins TRBV19 to TRBJ2-1; the D gene is possibly TRBD2 (6 bases). The V gene's germline CDR1 is LNHDA and CDR2 SQIVND (reference sequence). V lost 8 bases to trimming and J lost 0 bases, with 11 bases between them. The CDR3 is made up of 14 amino acids. CDR3: CASSGGFSYNEQFF. In DNA form, the CDR3 reads TGTGCCAGTTCCGGGGGTTTCTCCTACAATGAGCAGTTCTTC.

J is TRBJ2-1 and V is TRBV4-1; 8 positions agree with TRBD1. CDR3 length: 16 residues. Germline values: CDR1 MGHRA, CDR2 YSYEKL. V trimming: 4 bases; J trimming: 8 bases; junction bases outside the gene matches: 13. CDR3 sequence reads: CASSLRDRLLLDEQFF. The CDR3 DNA reads as TGCGCCAGCAGCCTCCGGGACAGGTTACTATTGGATGAGCAGTTCTTC.

The chain couples TRBV5-1 to TRBJ2-2, with 10 positions matching TRBD1. The V and J ends lost 4 bases and 4 bases, in that order; junction bases with no gene match: 7. Germline V gives CDR1 SGHRS, CDR2 YFSETQ. The CDR3 contains 16 residues. CDR3 residues: CASSEWTGGSTGELFF. The CDR3 DNA follows: TGCGCCAGCAGCGAATGGACAGGGGGTAGCACCGGGGAGCTGTTTTTT.

The J gene is TRBJ2-1, the V gene TRBV6-1; 11 positions match TRBD1. J gave up 7 bases and V 3 bases, and 5 bases lay outside the gene matches. Germline CDR1 MNHNS, CDR2 SASEGT. The CDR3 loop spans 15 amino acids. The CDR3 bases are TGTGCCAGCAGTGAGGAAGGGACAGGGGGAAATGAGCAGTTCTTC. Translated, it gives CASSEEGTGGNEQFF.

This chain joins TRBV7-2 and TRBJ2-3; D perhaps matches TRBD2 (6 bases). The germline CDR1 and CDR2 sequences are SGHTA and FQGNSA. CDR3 length: 16 residues. V was cut by 5 bases and J by 3 bases, with 18 bases left in between. The chain's CDR3 is CASSPTARGSTDTQYF. In DNA form, the CDR3 reads TGTGCCAGCAGCCCCACAGCCCGGGGGTCTACAGATACGCAGTATTTT.

The chain links TRBV18 to TRBJ2-2, with 11 bases that match TRBD1. Losses at the gene ends were 5 bases for V and 6 bases for J; bases not matched to a gene: 8. The CDR3 has 16 amino acids. Germline CDR1 is KGHSH and CDR2 is LQKENI. The chain's CDR3 is CASSRLRDRGSGELFF. DNA of the CDR3: TGTGCCAGCTCAAGACTCCGGGACAGGGGGTCCGGGGAGCTGTTTTTT.

CDR3 protein: CASSLPGTFQPQHF. In nucleotides, the CDR3 is TGTGCCAGCAGCCTTCCCGGGACTTTTCAGCCCCAGCATTTT. The gene calls are TRBV7-7 and TRBJ1-5; TRBD1 is a possible D gene (5 bases). The V end lost 5 bases, the J end lost 6 bases, and 14 bases lay between the germline ends. The CDR3 is 14 residues long. The germline gives CDR1 SSHAT, CDR2 FNYEAQ (reference sequence).